This T cell receptor (beta chain) was captured by sequencing in a study of metastatic and nonmetastatic thyroid tumors. Study-level findings and limits: Reports indicated that malignant thyroid tumors showed significantly higher TCR beta diversity than benign nodules did, in blood and tumor.

Germline V gene lookup returns CDR1 DFQATT and CDR2 SNEGSKA (reference sequence). The CDR3 length is 14 residues. Trimming left V 0 bases short and J 3 bases short, with 12 bases between. Until they underwent thyroid surgery, no patient had received any treatment. Comment on this clone: The antigen remains undetermined.

In the original analysis: Between-group CDR3 differences, defined by clinicopathological status, yielded a distant-metastasis classifier for papillary thyroid cancer. Via MiXCR, TCRdb re-called the PCR reads. The V and J calls shown here were made by TCRdb, not taken from the authors' results. Among 7,500 to 10,000 clones, around 28% were seen once, and the ten largest hold about 13%. The sequenced sample consisted of adjacent normal tissue. This clonotype originated in a female donor with papillary thyroid cancer or a benign thyroid nodule (not recorded which). Some clones in this sample may be carry-over from other donors' samples. V gene TRBV20-1 combines with J gene TRBJ2-7; perhaps D is TRBD1 or TRBD2 (6 bases each). The CDR3 DNA sequence: TGCAGTGCTAGAGATGCGGGGACATACTACGAGCAGTACTTC. It yields the protein CSARDAGTYYEQYF.